These 10 T cell receptor beta chains came from one sample sequenced in a study of blood T cell repertoires in COVID-19. Some clones are missing from TCRdb's copy, which holds only in-frame ones; the method was immunoSEQ multiplex PCR. The table has roughly 130,000 clones, about 79% seen once. Material: PBMCs or T cells enriched from blood (not recorded which). The receptors derive from a man aged 45-65 years who had recovered from COVID-19.

The rearrangement links TRBV30 to TRBJ1-2; 11 nucleotides match TRBD1. With 2 bases clipped from V and 4 bases from J, the junction kept 9 bases outside the gene matches. Germline loops: CDR1 GTSNPN, CDR2 SVGIG (reference sequence). The CDR3 spans 16 residues. CDR3 sequence reads: CAWSRDRGTSGYGYTF. In DNA form, the CDR3 reads TGTGCCTGGAGTAGGGACAGGGGGACTTCGGGCTATGGCTACACCTTC.

This clone has just one count. This chain joins TRBV27 and TRBJ1-2, with 7 nucleotides matching TRBD1. The CDR3 extends over 13 amino acids. Per germline, CDR1 MNHEY and CDR2 SMNVEV (reference sequence). With 4 bases clipped from V and 7 bases from J, the junction kept 6 bases outside the gene matches. CDR3 coding DNA: TGTGCCAGCAGTTCTAACAGGGGTTTTGGCTACACCTTC. It translates to CASSSNRGFGYTF.

The genes are TRBV6-2 or TRBV6-3 and TRBJ1-2; 8 bases match TRBD1. Germline lookup yields CDR1 MNHEY and CDR2 SVGEGT. V shed 5 bases, J shed 4 bases, and the junction held 12 bases outside the gene matches. The CDR3 consists of 16 residues. CDR3 sequence reads: CASSHQGQGGSYGYTF. DNA for the CDR3: TGTGCCAGCAGTCACCAAGGACAGGGCGGGAGCTATGGCTACACCTTC.

CDR3 DNA: TGTGCCAGCTATGGACTAGCGGGGGGAGAGCAGTTCTTC. Protein sequence: CASYGLAGGEQFF. V and J are TRBV6-5 and TRBJ2-1; 14 positions match TRBD2. Germline CDR1 MNHEY, CDR2 SVGAGI. With V trimmed by 8 bases and J by 10 bases, 4 bases remained unmatched. The length of the CDR3 is 13 residues.

This rearrangement joins TRBV24-1 to TRBJ2-7, with a possible D match to TRBD1 (5 bases). V lost 2 bases and J lost 2, with 12 bases in between. This CDR3 is built from 15 residues. Germline V gene data show CDR1 as KGHDR and CDR2 as SFDVKD. Here the CDR3 DNA reads TGTGCCACCAGTGATTCCCGACAGTTAGCCTACGAGCAGTACTTC. Translation: CATSDSRQLAYEQYF.

This chain uses TRBV19 with TRBJ1-1; D is undetermined. CDR3 size: 16 residues. Trimming cost V 4 bases and J 3 bases, with 18 bases left between them. CDR1 and CDR2 (germline): LNHDA, SQIVND (reference sequence). CDR3 bases: TGTGCCAGTAGTAAGTCCGGAGAGGGTTGGTACACTGAAGCTTTCTTT. This translates into CASSKSGEGWYTEAFF.

The J gene is TRBJ1-2, the V gene TRBV28, with D possibly matching TRBD1 (6 bases). This CDR3 spans 17 amino acids. The ends were cut back, 2 bases at V and 5 bases at J, with 21 bases in the middle. The V gene's germline CDR1 is MDHEN and CDR2 SYDVKM. The chain's CDR3 is CASSLIKGIRGGYGYTF. The DNA for the CDR3 is TGTGCCAGCAGTTTAATTAAGGGAATCCGAGGGGGATATGGCTACACCTTC.

This chain joins TRBV15 and TRBJ2-7, with D unclear. The germline CDR1 and CDR2 sequences are LNHNV and YYDKDF (reference sequence). Trimming shortened V by 0 bases and J by 7 bases, and 10 bases separated the two germline ends. The CDR3 sequence is 13 residues long. The CDR3 here is CATSRDRSSEQYF. The CDR3 bases are TGTGCCACCAGCAGAGATCGGTCATCTGAGCAGTACTTC.

About this clone: This specimen includes other DNA sequences encoding the same CDR3. V is TRBV3-1 (or the pseudogene TRBV3-2) and J is TRBJ2-3; 15 nucleotides match TRBD2. Trimming cost V 4 bases and J 0 bases; bases outside gene matches: 2. The CDR3 runs 17 residues. Germline-derived CDR1 and CDR2 are LGHDT and YNNKEL (reference sequence). Here the CDR3 reads CASSRTSGGASTDTQYF. The CDR3 DNA sequence: TGTGCCAGCAGCCGGACTAGCGGGGGGGCAAGCACAGATACGCAGTATTTT.

The chain has TRBV6-1 and TRBJ2-7; TRBD1 matches at 7 bases. This CDR3 region has 18 residues. J gave up 3 bases and V 0 bases, and 14 bases lay outside the gene matches. CDR1 MNHNS and CDR2 SASEGT come from the germline V gene. DNA of the CDR3: TGTGCCAGCAGTGAAGCGAGGGGCGAGGGGGCTCTCCTCTACGAGCAGTACTTC. This codes for CASSEARGEGALLYEQYF.